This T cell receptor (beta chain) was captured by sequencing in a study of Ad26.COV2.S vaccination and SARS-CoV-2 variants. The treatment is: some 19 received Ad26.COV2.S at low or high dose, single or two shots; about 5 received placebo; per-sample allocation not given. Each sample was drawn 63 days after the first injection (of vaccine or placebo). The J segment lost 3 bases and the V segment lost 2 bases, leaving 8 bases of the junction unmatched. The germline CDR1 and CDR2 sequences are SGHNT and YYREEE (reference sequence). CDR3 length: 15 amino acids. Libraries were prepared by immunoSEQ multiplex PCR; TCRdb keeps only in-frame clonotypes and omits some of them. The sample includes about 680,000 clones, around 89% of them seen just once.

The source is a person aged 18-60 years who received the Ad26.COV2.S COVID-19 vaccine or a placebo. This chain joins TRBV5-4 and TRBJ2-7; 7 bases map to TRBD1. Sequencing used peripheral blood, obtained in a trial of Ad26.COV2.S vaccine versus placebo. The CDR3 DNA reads TGTGCCAGCAGCTTACAACAGGGGAGATTCTACGAGCAGTACTTC. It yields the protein CASSLQQGRFYEQYF.